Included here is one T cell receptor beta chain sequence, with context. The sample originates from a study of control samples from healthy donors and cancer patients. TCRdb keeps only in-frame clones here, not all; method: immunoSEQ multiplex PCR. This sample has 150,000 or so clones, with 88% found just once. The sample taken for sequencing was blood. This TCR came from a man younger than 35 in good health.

CDR3 coding DNA: TGTGCCTGGAGTGGGCCAGCGGGCGGTTCACCCCTCCACTTT. It translates to CAWSGPAGGSPLHF. The chain couples TRBV30 to TRBJ1-6; D gene ambiguous. V dropped 1 base and J dropped 9 bases, with 13 bases sitting between them. CDR3 size: 14 residues. In germline, CDR1 is GTSNPN, CDR2 SVGIG (reference sequence).